This T cell receptor (beta chain) was retrieved from a study of control samples from healthy donors and cancer patients. The germline V gene encodes CDR1 MNHEY and CDR2 SMNVEV (reference sequence). The CDR3 length is 16 residues. With 4 bases removed from V and 10 bases from J, the gap between germline ends came to 20 bases. This table comes from immunoSEQ multiplex PCR, and its TCRdb copy is limited to in-frame clones, with some not included. The sample records about 190,000 clones, about 91% being singletons. The sequence derives from a man aged 25 to 45 in good health. Input material: blood. The chain couples TRBV27 to TRBJ1-6, with D possibly matching TRBD1 (5 bases). The CDR3 region has the DNA TGTGCCAGCAGTTGGTCTCAGAGGGGAAGGGACTCACCCCTCCACTTT. It encodes CASSWSQRGRDSPLHF.